Described below is a single T cell receptor beta chain sequence and its context. Its antigen is currently unknown. These data belong to a study of cytomegalovirus exposure and HLA in healthy donors. At the level of the study: The roughly 120 validation repertoires were reported in a later analysis to have been generated on the same platform as the approximately 700 first-cohort repertoires. Regarding the study as a whole: Per published reports, the classifier diagnosed cytomegalovirus status with high specificity and sensitivity.

The CDR3 is made up of 17 amino acids. The V gene lost 6 bases and the J gene lost 1 base, with 22 bases spanning the gap. The V gene's germline CDR1 is SQVTM and CDR2 ANQGSEA. The donors were part of the roughly 120-subject validation cohort, which stood apart from the roughly 670-subject first cohort. Clones were sequenced by immunoSEQ multiplex PCR, and TCRdb holds only the in-frame ones, with some missing. This table has some 80,000 clones, roughly 95% appearing once. The specimen was PBMCs. The source of this sequence is a woman under 30 in good health and CMV-seronegative. This chain joins TRBV29-1 and TRBJ2-4; TRBD1 might be the D (8 bases). The CDR3 protein is CSVYSRTQGGAKNIQYF. In DNA form, the CDR3 reads TGCAGCGTCTACAGCCGGACACAGGGGGGGGCCAAAAACATTCAGTACTTC.